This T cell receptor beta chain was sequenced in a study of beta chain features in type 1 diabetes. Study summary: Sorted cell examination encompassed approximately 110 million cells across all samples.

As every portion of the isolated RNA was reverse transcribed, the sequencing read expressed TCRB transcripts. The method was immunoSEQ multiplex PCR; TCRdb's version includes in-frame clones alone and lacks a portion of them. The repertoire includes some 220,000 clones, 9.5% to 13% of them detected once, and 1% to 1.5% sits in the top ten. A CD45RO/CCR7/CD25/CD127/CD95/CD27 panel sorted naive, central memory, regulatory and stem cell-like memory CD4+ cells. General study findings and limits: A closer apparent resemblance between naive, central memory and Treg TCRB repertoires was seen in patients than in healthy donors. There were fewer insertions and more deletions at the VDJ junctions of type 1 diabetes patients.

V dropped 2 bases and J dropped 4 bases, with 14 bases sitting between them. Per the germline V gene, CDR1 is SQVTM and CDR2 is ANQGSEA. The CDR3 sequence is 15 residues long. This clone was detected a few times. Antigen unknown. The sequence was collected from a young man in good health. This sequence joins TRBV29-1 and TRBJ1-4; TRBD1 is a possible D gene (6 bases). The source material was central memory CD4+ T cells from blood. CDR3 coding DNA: TGCAGCGTTGAAACGAGGGAGGGGGTTAATGAAAAACTGTTTTTT. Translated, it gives CSVETREGVNEKLFF.